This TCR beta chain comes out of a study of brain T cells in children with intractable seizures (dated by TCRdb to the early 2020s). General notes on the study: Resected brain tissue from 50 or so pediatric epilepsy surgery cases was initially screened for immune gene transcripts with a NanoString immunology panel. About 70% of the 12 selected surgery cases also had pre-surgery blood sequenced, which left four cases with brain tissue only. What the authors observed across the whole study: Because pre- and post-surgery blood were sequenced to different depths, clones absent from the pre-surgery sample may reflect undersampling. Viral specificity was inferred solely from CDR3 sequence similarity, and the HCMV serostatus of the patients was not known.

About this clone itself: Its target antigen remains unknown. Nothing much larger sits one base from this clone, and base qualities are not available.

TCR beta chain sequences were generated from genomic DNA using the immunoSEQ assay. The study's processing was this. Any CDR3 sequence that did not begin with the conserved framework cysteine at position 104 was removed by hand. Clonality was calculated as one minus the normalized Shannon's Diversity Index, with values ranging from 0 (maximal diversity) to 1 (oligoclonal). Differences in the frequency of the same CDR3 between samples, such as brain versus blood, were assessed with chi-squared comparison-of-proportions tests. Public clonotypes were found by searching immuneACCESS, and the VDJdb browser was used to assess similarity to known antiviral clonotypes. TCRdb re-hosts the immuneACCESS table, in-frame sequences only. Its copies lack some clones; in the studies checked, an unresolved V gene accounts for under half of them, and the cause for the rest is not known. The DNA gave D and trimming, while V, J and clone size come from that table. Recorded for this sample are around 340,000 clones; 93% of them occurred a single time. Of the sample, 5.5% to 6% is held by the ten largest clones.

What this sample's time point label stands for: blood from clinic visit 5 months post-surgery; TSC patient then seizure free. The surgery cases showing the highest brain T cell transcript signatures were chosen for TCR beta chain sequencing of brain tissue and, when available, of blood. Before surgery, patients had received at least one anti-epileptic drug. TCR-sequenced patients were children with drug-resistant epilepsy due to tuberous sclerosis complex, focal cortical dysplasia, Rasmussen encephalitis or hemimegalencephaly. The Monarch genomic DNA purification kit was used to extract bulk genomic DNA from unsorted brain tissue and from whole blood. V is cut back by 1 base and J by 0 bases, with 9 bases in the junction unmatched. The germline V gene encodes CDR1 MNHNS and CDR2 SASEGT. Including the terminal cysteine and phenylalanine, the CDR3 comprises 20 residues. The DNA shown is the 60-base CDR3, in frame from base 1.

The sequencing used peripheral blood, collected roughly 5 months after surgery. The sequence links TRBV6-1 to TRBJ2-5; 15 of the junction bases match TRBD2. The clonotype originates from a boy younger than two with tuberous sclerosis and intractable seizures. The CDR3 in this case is CASSEGPPGLAGGYQETQYF. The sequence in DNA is TGTGCCAGCAGTGAAGGGCCTCCGGGACTAGCGGGGGGATACCAAGAGACCCAGTACTTC.